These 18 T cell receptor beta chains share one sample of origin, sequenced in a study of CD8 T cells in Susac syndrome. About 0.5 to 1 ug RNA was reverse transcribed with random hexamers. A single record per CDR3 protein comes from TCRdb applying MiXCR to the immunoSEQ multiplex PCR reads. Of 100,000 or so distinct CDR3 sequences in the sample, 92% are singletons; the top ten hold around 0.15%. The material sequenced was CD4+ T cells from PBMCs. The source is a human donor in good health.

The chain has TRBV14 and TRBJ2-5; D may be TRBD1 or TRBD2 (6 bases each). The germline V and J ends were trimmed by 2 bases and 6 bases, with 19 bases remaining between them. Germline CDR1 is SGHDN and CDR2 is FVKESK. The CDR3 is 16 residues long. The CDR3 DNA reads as TGTGCCAGCAGCCAACCCAGAGGGGGGCCTTCAAAGACCCAGTACTTC. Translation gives CASSQPRGGPSKTQYF.

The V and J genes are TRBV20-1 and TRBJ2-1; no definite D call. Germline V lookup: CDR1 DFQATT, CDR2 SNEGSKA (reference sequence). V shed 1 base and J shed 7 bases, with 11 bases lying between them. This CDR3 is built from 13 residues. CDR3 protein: CSARGAPDNEQFF. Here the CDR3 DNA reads TGCAGTGCTAGAGGGGCTCCGGATAATGAGCAGTTCTTC.

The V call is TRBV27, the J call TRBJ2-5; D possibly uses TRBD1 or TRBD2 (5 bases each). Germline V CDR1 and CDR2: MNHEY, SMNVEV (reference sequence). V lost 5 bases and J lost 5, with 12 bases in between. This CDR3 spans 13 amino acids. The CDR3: CASSRRDGETQYF. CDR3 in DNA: TGTGCCAGCAGTCGCCGGGACGGGGAGACCCAGTACTTC.

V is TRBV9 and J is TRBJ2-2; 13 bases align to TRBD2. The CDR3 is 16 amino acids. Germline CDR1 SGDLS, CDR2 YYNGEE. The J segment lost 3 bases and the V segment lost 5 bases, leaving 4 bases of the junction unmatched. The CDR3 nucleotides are TGTGCCAGCAGTTTCGGACTAGCGGGGGACACCGGGGAGCTGTTTTTT. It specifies CASSFGLAGDTGELFF.

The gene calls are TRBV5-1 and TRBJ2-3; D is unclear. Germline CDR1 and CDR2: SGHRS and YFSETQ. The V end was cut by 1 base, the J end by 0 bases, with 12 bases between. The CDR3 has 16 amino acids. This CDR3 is CASSLQGIPSTDTQYF. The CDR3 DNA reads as TGCGCCAGCAGCTTGCAAGGTATTCCTAGCACAGATACGCAGTATTTT.

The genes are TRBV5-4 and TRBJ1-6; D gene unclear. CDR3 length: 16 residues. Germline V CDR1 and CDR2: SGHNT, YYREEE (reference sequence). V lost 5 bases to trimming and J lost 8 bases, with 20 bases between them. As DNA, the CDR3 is TGTGCCAGCAGGCCCGATGCAACAGCGAAGTATTCACCCCTCCACTTT. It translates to CASRPDATAKYSPLHF.

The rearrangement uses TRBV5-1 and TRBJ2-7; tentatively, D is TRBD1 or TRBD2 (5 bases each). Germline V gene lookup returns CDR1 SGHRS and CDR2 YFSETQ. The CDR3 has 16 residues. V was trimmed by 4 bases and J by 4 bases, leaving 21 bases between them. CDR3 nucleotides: TGCGCCAGCAGCCTCCCCCGGGACCCCCAGGGATACGAGCAGTACTTC. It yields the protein CASSLPRDPQGYEQYF.

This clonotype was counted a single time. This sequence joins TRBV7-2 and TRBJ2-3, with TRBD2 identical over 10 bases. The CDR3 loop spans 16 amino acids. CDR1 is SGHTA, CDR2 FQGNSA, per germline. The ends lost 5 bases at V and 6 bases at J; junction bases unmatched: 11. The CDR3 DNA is TGTGCCAGCAGCCCCCGACTAGCGGGCCCGGTGGATACGCAGTATTTT. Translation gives CASSPRLAGPVDTQYF.

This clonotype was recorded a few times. CDR3 DNA: TGTGCCAGCAGTTCACCCTTAGTGGGGGGCTCCTACGAGCAGTACTTC. Translated, it gives CASSSPLVGGSYEQYF. This chain links TRBV27 with TRBJ2-7; tentatively, D is TRBD2 (6 bases). V was trimmed by 4 bases and J by 0 bases, leaving 16 bases between them. The germline V gene has CDR1 MNHEY and CDR2 SMNVEV (reference sequence). This CDR3 has 16 residues.

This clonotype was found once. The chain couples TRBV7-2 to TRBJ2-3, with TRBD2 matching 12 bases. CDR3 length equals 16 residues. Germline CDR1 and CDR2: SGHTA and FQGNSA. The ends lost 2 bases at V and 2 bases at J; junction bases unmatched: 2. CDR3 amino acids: CASSLLAGGDTDTQYF. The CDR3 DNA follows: TGTGCCAGCAGCTTACTAGCGGGAGGGGACACAGATACGCAGTATTTT.

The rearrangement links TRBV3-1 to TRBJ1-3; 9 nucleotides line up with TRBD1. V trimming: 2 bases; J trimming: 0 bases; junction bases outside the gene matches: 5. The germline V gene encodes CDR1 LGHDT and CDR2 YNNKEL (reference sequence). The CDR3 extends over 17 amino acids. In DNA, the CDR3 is TGTGCCAGCAGCCAAATGACAGGGGGAATCTCTGGAAACACCATATATTTT. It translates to CASSQMTGGISGNTIYF.

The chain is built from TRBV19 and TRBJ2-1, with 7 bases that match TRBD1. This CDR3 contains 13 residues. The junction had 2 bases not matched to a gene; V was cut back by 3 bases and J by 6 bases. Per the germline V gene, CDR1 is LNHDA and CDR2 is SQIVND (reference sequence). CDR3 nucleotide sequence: TGTGCCAGTAGTATCTCAGGGGGCAATGAGCAGTTCTTC. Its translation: CASSISGGNEQFF.

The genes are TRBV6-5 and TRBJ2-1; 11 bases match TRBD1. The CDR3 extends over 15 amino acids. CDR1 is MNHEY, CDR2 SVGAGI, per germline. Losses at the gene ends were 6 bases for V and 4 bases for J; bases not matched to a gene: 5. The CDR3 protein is CASSRRDRGYNEQFF. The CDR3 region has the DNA TGTGCCAGCAGCCGACGGGACAGGGGGTACAATGAGCAGTTCTTC.

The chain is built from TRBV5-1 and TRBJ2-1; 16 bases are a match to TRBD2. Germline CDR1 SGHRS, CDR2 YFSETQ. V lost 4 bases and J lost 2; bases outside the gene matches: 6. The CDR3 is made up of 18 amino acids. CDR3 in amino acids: CASSPGLAGGPTYNEQFF. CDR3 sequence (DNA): TGCGCCAGCAGCCCGGGACTAGCGGGGGGGCCAACCTACAATGAGCAGTTCTTC.

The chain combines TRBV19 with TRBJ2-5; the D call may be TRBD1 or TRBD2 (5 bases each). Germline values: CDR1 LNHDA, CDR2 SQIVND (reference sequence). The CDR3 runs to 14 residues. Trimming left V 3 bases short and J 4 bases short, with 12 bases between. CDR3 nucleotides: TGTGCCAGTAGTATCGGGACCACCCCAGAGACCCAGTACTTC. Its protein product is CASSIGTTPETQYF.

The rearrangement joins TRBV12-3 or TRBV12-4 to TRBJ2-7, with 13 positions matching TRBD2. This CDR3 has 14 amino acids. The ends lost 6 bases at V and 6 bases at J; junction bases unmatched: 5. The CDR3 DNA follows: TGTGCCAGCAGCCGACTAGCGGGAGGTTCCGAGCAGTACTTC. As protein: CASSRLAGGSEQYF.

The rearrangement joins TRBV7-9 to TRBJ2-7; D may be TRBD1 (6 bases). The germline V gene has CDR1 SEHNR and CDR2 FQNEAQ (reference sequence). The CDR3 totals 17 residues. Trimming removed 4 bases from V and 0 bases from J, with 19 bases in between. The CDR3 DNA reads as TGTGCCAGCAGCTGGGCAGGGGCCCCTTCGGGCTCCTACGAGCAGTACTTC. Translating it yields CASSWAGAPSGSYEQYF.

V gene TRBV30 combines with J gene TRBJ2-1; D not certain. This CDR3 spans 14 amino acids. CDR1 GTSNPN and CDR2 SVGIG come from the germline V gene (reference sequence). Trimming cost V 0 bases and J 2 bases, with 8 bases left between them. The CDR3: CAWSVYTTYNEQFF. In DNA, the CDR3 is TGTGCCTGGAGTGTATACACGACCTACAATGAGCAGTTCTTC.